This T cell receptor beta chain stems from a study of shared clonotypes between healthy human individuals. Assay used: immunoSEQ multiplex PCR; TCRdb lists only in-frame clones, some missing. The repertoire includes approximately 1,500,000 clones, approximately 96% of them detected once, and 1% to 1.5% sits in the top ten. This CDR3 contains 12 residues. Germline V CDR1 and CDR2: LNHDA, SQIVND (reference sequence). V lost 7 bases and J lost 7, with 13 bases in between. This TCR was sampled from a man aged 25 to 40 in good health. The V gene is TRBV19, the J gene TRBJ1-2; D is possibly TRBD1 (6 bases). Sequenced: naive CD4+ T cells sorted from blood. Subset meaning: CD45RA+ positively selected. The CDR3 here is CASNLRQVGYTF. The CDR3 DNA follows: TGTGCCAGTAACCTTCGACAGGTTGGCTACACCTTC. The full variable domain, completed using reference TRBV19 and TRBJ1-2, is DGGITQSPKYLFRKEGQNVTLSCEQNLNHDAMYWYRQDPGQGLRLIYYSQIVNDFQKGDIAEGYSVSREKKESFPLTVTSAQKNPTAFYLCASNLRQVGYTFGSGTRLTVV.